Listed here are 9 T cell receptor beta chains from one sample, sequenced in a study of shared clonotypes between healthy human individuals. Only in-frame clones appear in the TCRdb table, and some are missing; sequencing was by immunoSEQ multiplex PCR. The table includes roughly 640,000 clones, under 80% detected once. The sequencing sample was made of memory CD4+ T cells sorted from blood. Specified subset: CD45RA-negative fraction. Receptors were obtained from a woman aged 25-40 years in good health.

The chain has TRBV27 and TRBJ1-1; tentative D call: TRBD1 (5 bases). V was clipped by 4 bases and J by 3 bases, with 12 bases between them. The germline V gene encodes CDR1 MNHEY and CDR2 SMNVEV (reference sequence). This CDR3 comprises 14 residues. CDR3: CASSSSWGDTEAFF. The CDR3 coding sequence is TGTGCCAGCAGTTCCTCATGGGGGGACACTGAAGCTTTCTTT.

The chain carries TRBV7-2 and TRBJ2-3; D possibly corresponds to TRBD2 (6 bases). Germline V lookup: CDR1 SGHTA, CDR2 FQGNSA. This CDR3 has 17 residues. Trimming removed 5 bases at V and 1 base at J, with 19 bases between. CDR3 DNA sequence: TGTGCCAGCAGCCCTAGGGGACTTTCTGTTGGCACAGATACGCAGTATTTT. It yields the protein CASSPRGLSVGTDTQYF.

V gene TRBV27 combines with J gene TRBJ2-1; D remains ambiguous. The CDR3 is made up of 15 amino acids. The germline V and J ends were trimmed by 0 bases and 6 bases, with 12 bases remaining between them. Germline CDR1 MNHEY, CDR2 SMNVEV (reference sequence). DNA of the CDR3: TGTGCCAGCAGTTTATCGGCAGGAAACCCCAATGAGCAGTTCTTC. This translates into CASSLSAGNPNEQFF.

The chain uses TRBV2 and TRBJ1-1, with D perhaps matching TRBD1 (6 bases). Germline CDR1 reads SNHLY; CDR2 reads FYNNEI. This CDR3 comprises 12 residues. Trimming removed 2 bases at V and 11 bases at J, with 12 bases between. The DNA of the CDR3 is TGTGCCAGCAGTGAAACAGAGGGGGTTGCTTTCTTT. This gives the protein CASSETEGVAFF.

The CDR3 sequence: CASSLGQVENTIYF. The CDR3 nucleotides read TGCGCCAGCAGCTTGGGACAGGTGGAAAACACCATATATTTT. The V gene is TRBV5-1, the J gene TRBJ1-3; tentatively, D is TRBD1 (6 bases). The CDR3 loop spans 14 amino acids. Trimming left V 0 bases short and J 6 bases short, with 10 bases between. Germline loops: CDR1 SGHRS, CDR2 YFSETQ.

This clone was found many times. The rearrangement joins TRBV9 to TRBJ1-2; D call uncertain. This CDR3 region has 13 residues. Germline assignment: CDR1 SGDLS and CDR2 YYNGEE. V was trimmed by 0 bases and J by 4 bases, leaving 7 bases between them. The CDR3 loop reads CASSVDAIYGYTF. CDR3 nucleotides: TGTGCCAGCAGCGTAGACGCCATCTATGGCTACACCTTC.

This chain uses TRBV6-5 with TRBJ1-1, with D hard to call. V lost 6 bases and J lost 6, with 17 bases in between. Germline CDR1 MNHEY, CDR2 SVGAGI. CDR3 length: 14 residues. The CDR3 is CASRTLNHRSEAFF. In nucleotides, the CDR3 is TGTGCCAGCAGAACGCTAAATCATAGGTCTGAAGCTTTCTTT.

The V call is TRBV28, the J call TRBJ2-5; D is perhaps TRBD1 or TRBD2 (5 bases each). Germline V gene lookup returns CDR1 MDHEN and CDR2 SYDVKM. Trimming cost V 5 bases and J 12 bases, with 19 bases left between them. This CDR3 has 13 amino acids. DNA for the CDR3: TGTGCCAGCAGTCCCCCTACCGGGACGACGAAGTACTTC. It translates to CASSPPTGTTKYF.

This sequence joins TRBV5-4 and TRBJ2-5; D remains unclear. The CDR3 sequence is 13 residues long. CDR1 and CDR2 (germline): SGHNT, YYREEE (reference sequence). V was trimmed by 4 bases and J by 3 bases, leaving 10 bases between them. The CDR3 DNA sequence: TGTGCCAGCAGCCCAGGACGGAAAGAGACCCAGTACTTC. Its protein product is CASSPGRKETQYF.